One sample yielded the 8 T cell receptor beta chains listed below, sequenced in a study of OX40 agonist ivuxolimab in advanced cancers. The protocol was immunoSEQ multiplex PCR, while the TCRdb copy is restricted to in-frame clones and leaves out a portion. The table lists some 150,000 clones, roughly nine tenths of them singletons. The sequencing here drew on CD4+ or CD8+ T cells sorted from blood, taken in a trial of the OX40 agonist ivuxolimab. The receptors stem from an adult with an advanced solid tumor such as melanoma, head and neck, liver or kidney cancer.

This clone was detected once. This chain links TRBV7-3 with TRBJ2-2, with TRBD2 as a possible D gene (7 bases). V lost 5 bases and J lost 2, with 12 bases in between. The V gene's germline CDR1 is SGHTA and CDR2 FQGTGA. This CDR3 spans 15 amino acids. Written as DNA, the CDR3 is TGTGCCAGCAGCCCGAGCGGGACAAACACCGGGGAGCTGTTTTTT. Its protein is CASSPSGTNTGELFF.

The V call is TRBV13, the J call TRBJ1-3; D is undetermined. Germline V CDR1 and CDR2: PRHDT, FYEKMQ (reference sequence). With 5 bases removed from V and 2 bases from J, the gap between germline ends came to 16 bases. This CDR3 contains 16 residues. The CDR3 DNA follows: TGTGCCAGCAGCCCTTCTAACATAGGGACTGGAAACACCATATATTTT. This gives the protein CASSPSNIGTGNTIYF.

The rearrangement uses TRBV7-9 and TRBJ1-5, with a weak D call TRBD1 (6 bases). This CDR3 is 15 amino acids long. V lost 2 bases, J lost 1 base, and 9 bases lay in between. The germline V gene has CDR1 SEHNR and CDR2 FQNEAQ (reference sequence). Here the CDR3 DNA reads TGTGCCAGCAGCTTACAGGGGACGAGCAATCAGCCCCAGCATTTT. It is translated as CASSLQGTSNQPQHF.

The V call is TRBV28, the J call TRBJ2-2; possible D gene TRBD2, 6 bases. V lost 8 bases to trimming and J lost 6 bases, with 22 bases between them. This CDR3 is built from 16 residues. CDR1 MDHEN and CDR2 SYDVKM come from the germline V gene. The CDR3 spells CASHPPGLPNPGELFF. The CDR3 DNA sequence: TGTGCCAGCCATCCCCCGGGACTCCCCAACCCCGGGGAGCTGTTTTTT.

The chain has TRBV11-2 and TRBJ2-1, with 8 bases identical to TRBD2. J lost 3 bases, V lost 5 bases, and 6 bases had no gene match. This CDR3 comprises 15 residues. CDR1 SGHAT and CDR2 FQNNGV come from the germline V gene. The CDR3 nucleotides read TGTGCCAGCAGCGTGACCGGGACTAGCTACAATGAGCAGTTCTTC. This codes for CASSVTGTSYNEQFF.

This clone was observed a single time. This chain connects TRBV11-2 to TRBJ1-1; D gene unclear. The CDR3 sequence is 13 residues long. V lost 0 bases and J 3 bases, leaving 5 bases between the germline ends. Germline lookup yields CDR1 SGHAT and CDR2 FQNNGV. The CDR3 spells CASSLELYTEAFF. In DNA, the CDR3 is TGTGCCAGCAGCTTAGAGCTGTACACTGAAGCTTTCTTT.

The chain uses TRBV18 and TRBJ1-3; 9 bases match TRBD1. The CDR3 totals 16 residues. Germline lookup yields CDR1 KGHSH and CDR2 LQKENI. V was clipped by 1 base and J by 2 bases; unmatched bases: 3. The CDR3 region is CASSPQQGAAGNTIYF. The CDR3 nucleotides are TGTGCCAGCTCACCACAACAGGGGGCGGCTGGAAACACCATATATTTT.

The chain couples TRBV29-1 to TRBJ2-7; no firm D call. Per the germline V gene, CDR1 is SQVTM and CDR2 is ANQGSEA. Trimming took off 4 bases at V and 5 bases at J, with 15 bases between the two ends. The CDR3 extends over 13 amino acids. CDR3 sequence reads: CSVGPPLGHEQYF. The CDR3 DNA follows: TGCAGCGTTGGCCCACCCCTGGGCCACGAGCAGTACTTC.